Below are 25 T cell receptor beta chains sequenced from a single sample in a study of shared clonotypes between healthy human individuals. Generated by immunoSEQ multiplex PCR, the TCRdb table keeps only in-frame clones and is missing some. The sample consists of about 960,000 clones, approximately 80% of them appearing once. Sequenced material: memory CD4+ T cells sorted from blood. Subset noted: CD45RA-negative fraction. These receptors were taken from a man between 18 and 35 years old in good health.

Points on this clone: The junction shows a germline mismatch at one end, possibly a read error. The chain combines TRBV2 with TRBJ2-3, with 9 bases aligning to TRBD1. The length of the CDR3 is 15 residues. Germline-derived CDR1 and CDR2 are SNHLY and FYNNEI. In nucleotides, the CDR3 is TGTGCCAGCAGTGATACAGGGGGCGCCTTGAACCCCCCATTTTTT. Translated, it gives CASSDTGGALNPPFF.

The chain joins TRBV4-3 to TRBJ2-5, with a tentative D call TRBD1 (5 bases). The ends were cut back, 2 bases at V and 4 bases at J, with 14 bases in the middle. CDR3 length equals 15 residues. Germline V gene data show CDR1 as LGHNA and CDR2 as YSLEER. CDR3 protein: CASSQTAIGVETQYF. In DNA, the CDR3 is TGCGCCAGCAGCCAAACAGCCATAGGGGTAGAGACCCAGTACTTC.

This clone was counted once. The chain uses TRBV18 and TRBJ1-2; TRBD1 matches 10 bases. V gave up 5 bases and J gave up 8 bases; unmatched junction bases: 11. This CDR3 comprises 15 residues. From germline, CDR1 is KGHSH and CDR2 LQKENI. The CDR3: CASSEGVDRGHGYTF. CDR3 sequence (DNA): TGTGCCAGCTCAGAAGGTGTAGACAGGGGGCACGGCTACACCTTC. The entire variable domain, with the rest obtained from reference TRBV18 and TRBJ1-2, is as follows: NAGVMQNPRHLVRRRGQEARLRCSPMKGHSHVYWYRQLPEEGLKFMVYLQKENIIDESGMPKERFSAEFPKEGPSILRIQQVVRGDSAAYFCASSEGVDRGHGYTFGSGTRLTVV.

The chain links TRBV10-3 to TRBJ2-7; 9 nucleotides agree with TRBD2. The CDR3 sequence is 14 residues long. The junction had 9 bases not matched to a gene; V was cut back by 7 bases and J by 5 bases. The germline CDR1 and CDR2 sequences are ENHRY and SYGVKD. CDR3 amino acids: CAIKREAGVNEQYF. CDR3 coding DNA: TGTGCCATCAAGCGGGAGGCTGGGGTCAACGAGCAGTACTTC.

Points on this clone: This same CDR3 is encoded by further DNA sequences in the sample. V and J are TRBV5-1 and TRBJ2-5; no firm D call. Trimming took 1 base from V and 5 from J, leaving 6 bases between them. The V gene's germline CDR1 is SGHRS and CDR2 YFSETQ. This CDR3 contains 12 residues. CDR3 coding DNA: TGCGCCAGCAGCTTGCCCGGGGAGACCCAGTACTTC. Residues: CASSLPGETQYF.

The V gene is TRBV28, the J gene TRBJ1-6; D is unclear. Trimming removed 8 bases from V and 0 bases from J, with 17 bases in between. CDR3 size: 17 residues. In germline, CDR1 is MDHEN, CDR2 SYDVKM. The DNA for the CDR3 is TGTGCCAGCGTCGAGGGAGGAGACTCCTCCTATAATTCACCCCTCCACTTT. Translated, it gives CASVEGGDSSYNSPLHF.

The V and J genes are TRBV10-3 and TRBJ1-3; 7 bases map to TRBD1. Germline values: CDR1 ENHRY, CDR2 SYGVKD. The CDR3 contains 13 residues. V was pared by 11 bases and J by 3 bases, with 7 bases of the junction left unmatched. The CDR3 nucleotides read TGTGCCGCCACGGGACAGCTTGGAAACACCATATATTTT. It yields the protein CAATGQLGNTIYF.

V is TRBV14 and J is TRBJ1-3; D gene uncertain. V lost 1 base and J 2 bases, leaving 3 bases between the germline ends. Germline V gene lookup returns CDR1 SGHDN and CDR2 FVKESK. The CDR3 sequence is 13 residues long. The CDR3 here is CASSQVTGNTIYF. The CDR3 bases are TGTGCCAGCAGCCAAGTCACTGGAAACACCATATATTTT.

The chain has TRBV10-2 and TRBJ1-6, with D uncertain. The CDR3 covers 15 residues. Trimming removed 2 bases from V and 0 bases from J, with 5 bases in between. CDR1 is WSHSY and CDR2 is SAAADI in the germline V gene. Here the CDR3 reads CASSELSSYNSPLHF. The DNA of the CDR3 is TGCGCCAGCAGTGAGCTGAGCTCCTATAATTCACCCCTCCACTTT.

V and J are TRBV29-1 and TRBJ2-7, with D possibly being TRBD1 (8 bases). Germline V gives CDR1 SQVTM, CDR2 ANQGSEA. The germline V and J ends were trimmed by 6 bases and 3 bases, with 15 bases remaining between them. The length of the CDR3 is 13 residues. CDR3 sequence reads: CSVKSGTGYEQYF. CDR3 DNA sequence: TGCAGCGTCAAAAGCGGGACAGGCTACGAGCAGTACTTC.

This clone was detected only once. V and J are TRBV2 and TRBJ2-7; D remains unclear. Trimming removed 6 bases at V and 7 bases at J, with 16 bases between. This CDR3 region has 13 residues. Germline lookup yields CDR1 SNHLY and CDR2 FYNNEI. The CDR3 coding sequence is TGTGCCAGCAGAACGGACGGCCCTTTGGAGCAGTACTTC. It specifies CASRTDGPLEQYF.

This sequence joins TRBV11-2 and TRBJ1-1, with unresolved D. CDR1 and CDR2 from the germline V gene are SGHAT and FQNNGV. The V and J ends lost 1 base and 1 base respectively, with 7 bases between them. This CDR3 is 14 amino acids long. CDR3 in DNA: TGTGCCAGCAGCTTAGGCATTGGGAACACTGAAGCTTTCTTT. Protein sequence: CASSLGIGNTEAFF.

The chain combines TRBV7-9 with TRBJ1-4; D may be TRBD1 (5 bases). The CDR3 loop spans 16 amino acids. Between the trimmed V and J ends, which lost 5 bases and 4 bases, there was a span of 17 bases. Germline CDR1 is SEHNR and CDR2 is FQNEAQ (reference sequence). The DNA of the CDR3 is TGTGCCAGCAGCCTCGTCATAATTGGGGGTAATGAAAAACTGTTTTTT. This gives the protein CASSLVIIGGNEKLFF.

The chain has TRBV4-1 and TRBJ1-4; D is unresolved. Germline values: CDR1 MGHRA, CDR2 YSYEKL. This CDR3 comprises 14 residues. V was cut by 0 bases and J by 8 bases, with 10 bases left in between. CDR3 region: CASSQEVQTEKLFF. The CDR3 region has the DNA TGCGCCAGCAGCCAAGAAGTACAGACAGAAAAACTGTTTTTT.

This chain joins TRBV7-8 and TRBJ2-1, with D possibly matching TRBD2 (6 bases). The V and J ends lost 5 bases and 0 bases respectively, with 14 bases between them. The CDR3 has 16 amino acids. Germline V gene lookup returns CDR1 SGHVS and CDR2 FQNEAQ. CDR3 in DNA: TGTGCCAGCAGCCGAACGGGACTGAGCTCCTACAATGAGCAGTTCTTC. This sequence encodes CASSRTGLSSYNEQFF.

The chain combines TRBV15 with TRBJ2-2; D gene uncertain. Trimming stripped 0 bases from V and 1 base from J, with 9 bases between. This CDR3 is 16 amino acids long. Germline V gene sequence: CDR1 LNHNV, CDR2 YYDKDF (reference sequence). CDR3 in DNA: TGTGCCACCAGCAGAGAGTACGCCTTGAACACCGGGGAGCTGTTTTTT. This sequence encodes CATSREYALNTGELFF.

This clone has a handful of counts. This chain joins TRBV9 and TRBJ2-5, with D possibly being TRBD1 (6 bases). Germline lookup yields CDR1 SGDLS and CDR2 YYNGEE. V lost 4 bases and J 1 base, leaving 11 bases between the germline ends. The CDR3 spans 14 residues. The CDR3 is CASSPGQFQETQYF. The CDR3 region has the DNA TGTGCCAGCAGCCCTGGACAGTTCCAAGAGACCCAGTACTTC.

V gene TRBV5-4 combines with J gene TRBJ2-1, with 10 bases fitting TRBD2. Germline V lookup: CDR1 SGHNT, CDR2 YYREEE (reference sequence). After removal of 0 bases from V and 16 bases from J, the junction contained 7 bases not matched to a gene. The CDR3 length is 13 residues. This CDR3 is CASSLAASGGGFF. CDR3 bases: TGTGCCAGCAGCTTGGCCGCTAGCGGGGGCGGATTCTTC.

This clone was counted only a few times. The chain employs TRBV5-6 and TRBJ2-7, with TRBD2 identical over 10 bases. Germline V gene sequence: CDR1 SGHDT, CDR2 YYEEEE. The CDR3 has 14 amino acids. The ends lost 4 bases at V and 3 bases at J; junction bases unmatched: 4. Here the CDR3 reads CASSNSGGLYEQYF. In DNA, the CDR3 is TGTGCCAGCAGCAATAGCGGGGGGCTCTACGAGCAGTACTTC.

The chain has TRBV5-1 and TRBJ2-3; D possibly corresponds to TRBD1 (6 bases). There are 14 residues in the CDR3. The germline V gene encodes CDR1 SGHRS and CDR2 YFSETQ. V shed 1 base and J shed 3 bases, with 9 bases lying between them. CDR3 nucleotides: TGCGCCAGCAGCTTGCAGGGGCGGACAGATACGCAGTATTTT. Translated: CASSLQGRTDTQYF.

There are a few counts of this clone. This chain connects TRBV6-5 to TRBJ2-3; perhaps TRBD2 as D (5 bases). CDR3 length: 12 amino acids. Germline loops: CDR1 MNHEY, CDR2 SVGAGI. Deletions cut 4 bases from V and 7 bases from J, with 9 bases between. The CDR3 nucleotides read TGTGCCAGCAGTTCTCGGGGAAATACGCAGTATTTT. It encodes CASSSRGNTQYF.

CDR3 protein: CASLWGGGSSYEQYF. The DNA of the CDR3 is TGTGCCAGCCTTTGGGGTGGAGGGTCCTCCTACGAGCAGTACTTC. The chain couples TRBV28 to TRBJ2-7, with a weak D call TRBD2 (6 bases). The CDR3 is made up of 15 amino acids. V was trimmed by 8 bases and J by 0 bases, leaving 17 bases between them. The germline gives CDR1 MDHEN, CDR2 SYDVKM.

The rearrangement uses TRBV29-1 and TRBJ1-1; TRBD1 is a possible D gene (5 bases). The CDR3 is 14 residues long. Germline V gives CDR1 SQVTM, CDR2 ANQGSEA. V gave up 5 bases and J gave up 0 bases, with 13 bases separating them. CDR3 DNA sequence: TGCAGCGTTACCTCTACAGGCCTGAACACTGAAGCTTTCTTT. As protein: CSVTSTGLNTEAFF.

The chain uses TRBV6-6 and TRBJ1-5, with D possibly TRBD1 on 6 matching bases. CDR1 is MNHNY, CDR2 SVGAGI, per germline (reference sequence). The germline V and J ends were trimmed by 0 bases and 1 base, with 7 bases remaining between them. The CDR3 runs 15 residues. CDR3: CASSYSDRSNQPQHF. Here the CDR3 DNA reads TGTGCCAGCAGTTACTCTGACAGGAGCAATCAGCCCCAGCATTTT.

This clone came up once. The genes are TRBV19 and TRBJ2-6; D possibly uses TRBD1 or TRBD2 (5 bases each). CDR1 and CDR2 (germline): LNHDA, SQIVND (reference sequence). The CDR3 extends over 17 amino acids. Trimming cost V 7 bases and J 2 bases, with 18 bases left between them. In DNA, the CDR3 is TGTGCCAGTAAGTACGGGACGCTCTCTACTGGGGCCAACGTCCTGACTTTC. Amino acids: CASKYGTLSTGANVLTF.